Sequencing of this T cell receptor beta chain was carried out in a study of blood T cell repertoires in COVID-19. The overall study: The United States, Italy and Spain supplied acute and convalescent COVID-19 samples. Sample material is recorded as cDNA or gDNA derived from T cells, B-cell-depleted T cells, or PBMCs.

Trimming removed 6 bases at V and 5 bases at J, with 14 bases between. CDR1 is MGHDK, CDR2 SYGVNS, per germline. This CDR3 contains 13 residues. Authors' data handling: Estimation of nucleated cell counts relied on the amplification of reference gene primers. Using immunoSEQ multiplex PCR, the repertoire was profiled, and TCRdb retains in-frame clones only, with some absent. V, J and clone size were drawn from that table, and D and trimming were deduced from the DNA. The data show under 300,000 clones, with roughly 84% seen just once and more than 1.5% held by the top ten. This TCR derives from a woman aged 40 to 50 who had recovered from COVID-19. The rearrangement links TRBV25-1 to TRBJ2-7; a possible D gene is TRBD2 (5 bases). Sequenced: peripheral blood. CDR3 protein: CASSGVLVHEQYF. The CDR3 DNA is TGTGCCAGCAGCGGGGTCCTGGTTCACGAGCAGTACTTC.